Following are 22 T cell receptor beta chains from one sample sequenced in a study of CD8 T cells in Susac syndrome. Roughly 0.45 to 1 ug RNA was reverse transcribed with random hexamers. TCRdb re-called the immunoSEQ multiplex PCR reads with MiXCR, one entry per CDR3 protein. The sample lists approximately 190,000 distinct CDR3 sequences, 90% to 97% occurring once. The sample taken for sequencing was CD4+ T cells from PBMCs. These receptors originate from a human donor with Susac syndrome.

The CDR3 spells CSASRERGATDTQYF. The CDR3 nucleotides read TGCAGTGCTAGTCGCGAGCGGGGGGCAACAGATACGCAGTATTTT. V usage is TRBV20-1 and J usage is TRBJ2-3; 9 nucleotides align to TRBD2. The CDR3 extends over 15 amino acids. The germline CDR1 and CDR2 sequences are DFQATT and SNEGSKA (reference sequence). V shed 3 bases and J 3 bases; nucleotides not matched to a gene: 7.

CDR3: CSAKDRGPFEAFF. In DNA form, the CDR3 reads TGCAGTGCAAAAGACAGGGGACCCTTTGAAGCTTTCTTT. The rearrangement joins TRBV20-1 to TRBJ1-1; 8 bases line up with TRBD1. Germline CDR1 and CDR2: DFQATT and SNEGSKA (reference sequence). The ends lost 6 bases at V and 7 bases at J; junction bases unmatched: 10. The CDR3 sequence is 13 residues long.

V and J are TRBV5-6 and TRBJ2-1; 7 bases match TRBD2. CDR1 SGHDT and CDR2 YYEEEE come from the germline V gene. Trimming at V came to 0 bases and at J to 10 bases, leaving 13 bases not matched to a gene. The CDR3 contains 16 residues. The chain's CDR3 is CASSLVSWGGKGEQFF. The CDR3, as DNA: TGTGCCAGCAGCTTGGTTTCTTGGGGGGGGAAAGGAGAGCAGTTCTTC.

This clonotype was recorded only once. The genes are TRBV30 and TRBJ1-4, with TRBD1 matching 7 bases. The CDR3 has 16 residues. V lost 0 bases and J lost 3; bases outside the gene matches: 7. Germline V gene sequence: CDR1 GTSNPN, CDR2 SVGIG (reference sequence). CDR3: CAWSVSLDRANEKLFF. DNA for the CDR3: TGTGCCTGGAGTGTATCCCTCGACAGGGCTAATGAAAAACTGTTTTTT.

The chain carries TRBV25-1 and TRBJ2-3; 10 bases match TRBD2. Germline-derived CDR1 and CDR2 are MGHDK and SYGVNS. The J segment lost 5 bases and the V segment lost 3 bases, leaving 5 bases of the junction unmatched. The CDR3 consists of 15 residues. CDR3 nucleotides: TGTGCCAGCAGTGAGGGAGCGGGGGGGCTAGATACGCAGTATTTT. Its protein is CASSEGAGGLDTQYF.

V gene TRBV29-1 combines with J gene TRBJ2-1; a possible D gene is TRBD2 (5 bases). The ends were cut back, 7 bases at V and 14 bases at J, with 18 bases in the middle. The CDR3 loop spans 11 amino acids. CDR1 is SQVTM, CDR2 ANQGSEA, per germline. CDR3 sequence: CSAKRSDFEFF. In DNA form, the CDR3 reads TGCAGCGCCAAGAGGTCGGACTTTGAGTTCTTC.

Here the CDR3 reads CSAGERGAPYPTDTQYF. CDR3 DNA sequence: TGCAGTGCTGGGGAGCGGGGGGCTCCATACCCCACAGATACGCAGTATTTT. The chain combines TRBV20-1 with TRBJ2-3, with TRBD2 matching over 9 bases. The CDR3 is 17 amino acids. V lost 5 bases to trimming and J lost 2 bases; unmatched junction nucleotides: 14. The germline V gene encodes CDR1 DFQATT and CDR2 SNEGSKA (reference sequence).

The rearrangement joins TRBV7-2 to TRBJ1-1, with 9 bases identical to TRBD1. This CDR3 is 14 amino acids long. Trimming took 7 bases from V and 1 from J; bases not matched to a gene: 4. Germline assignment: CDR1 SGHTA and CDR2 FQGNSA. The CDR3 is CASTPQGANTEAFF. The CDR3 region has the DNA TGTGCCAGCACCCCACAGGGGGCGAACACTGAAGCTTTCTTT.

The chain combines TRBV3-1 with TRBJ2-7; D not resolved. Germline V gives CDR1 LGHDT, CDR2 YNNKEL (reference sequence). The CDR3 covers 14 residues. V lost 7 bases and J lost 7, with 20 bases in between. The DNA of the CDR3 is TGTGCCAGCACCCTTGGTGCGGATATGCTTGAGCAGTACTTC. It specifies CASTLGADMLEQYF.

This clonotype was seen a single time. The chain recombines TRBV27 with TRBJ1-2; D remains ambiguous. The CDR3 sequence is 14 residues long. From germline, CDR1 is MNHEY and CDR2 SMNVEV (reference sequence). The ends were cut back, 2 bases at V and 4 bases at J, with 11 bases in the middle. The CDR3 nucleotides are TGTGCCAGCAGTTTAGACCCCAAGATCTATGGCTACACCTTC. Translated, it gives CASSLDPKIYGYTF.

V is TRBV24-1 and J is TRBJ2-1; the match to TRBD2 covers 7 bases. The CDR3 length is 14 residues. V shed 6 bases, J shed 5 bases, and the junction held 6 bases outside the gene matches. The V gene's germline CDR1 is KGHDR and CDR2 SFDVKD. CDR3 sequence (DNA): TGTGCCACCAGTCCCAGCGGGGATCACAATGAGCAGTTCTTC. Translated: CATSPSGDHNEQFF.

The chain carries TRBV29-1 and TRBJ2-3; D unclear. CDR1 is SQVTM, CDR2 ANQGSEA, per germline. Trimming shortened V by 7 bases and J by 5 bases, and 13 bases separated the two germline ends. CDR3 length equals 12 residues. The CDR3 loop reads CSASIARDTQYF. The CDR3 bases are TGCAGCGCCTCTATTGCTCGAGATACGCAGTATTTT.

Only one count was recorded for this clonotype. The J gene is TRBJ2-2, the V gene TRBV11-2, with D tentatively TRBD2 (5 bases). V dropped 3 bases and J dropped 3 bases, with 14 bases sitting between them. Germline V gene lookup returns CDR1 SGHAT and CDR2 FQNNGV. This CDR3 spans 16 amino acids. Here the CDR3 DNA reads TGTGCCAGCAGCTTTTTTTCTCGAGCGGACACCGGGGAGCTGTTTTTT. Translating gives CASSFFSRADTGELFF.

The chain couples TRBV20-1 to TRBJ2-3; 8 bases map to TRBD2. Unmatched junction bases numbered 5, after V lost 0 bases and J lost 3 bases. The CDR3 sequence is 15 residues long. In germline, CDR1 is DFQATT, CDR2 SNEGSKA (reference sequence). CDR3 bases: TGCAGTGCTAGAGACGGGACTAGTCCGACAGATACGCAGTATTTT. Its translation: CSARDGTSPTDTQYF.

This CDR3 reads CASSVVGRASTDTQYF. DNA of the CDR3: TGTGCCAGCAGCGTAGTAGGCAGGGCGAGCACAGATACGCAGTATTTT. The V and J genes are TRBV9 and TRBJ2-3, with D possibly TRBD1 on 5 matching bases. V was trimmed by 0 bases and J by 0 bases, leaving 11 bases between them. Per germline, CDR1 SGDLS and CDR2 YYNGEE. The CDR3 is made up of 16 amino acids.

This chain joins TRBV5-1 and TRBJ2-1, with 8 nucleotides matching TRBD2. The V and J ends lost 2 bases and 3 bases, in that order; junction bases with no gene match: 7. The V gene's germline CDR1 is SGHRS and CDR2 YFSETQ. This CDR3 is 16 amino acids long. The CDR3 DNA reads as TGCGCCAGCAGCTTCGACCCGGGACTAGACTACAATGAGCAGTTCTTC. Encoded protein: CASSFDPGLDYNEQFF.

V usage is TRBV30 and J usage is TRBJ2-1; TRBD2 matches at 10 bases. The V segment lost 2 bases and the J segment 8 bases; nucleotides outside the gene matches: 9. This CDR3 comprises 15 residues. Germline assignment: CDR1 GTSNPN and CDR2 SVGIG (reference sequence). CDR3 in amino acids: CAWSSSGGAGDEQFF. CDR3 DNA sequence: TGTGCCTGGAGTTCTAGCGGGGGAGCCGGGGATGAGCAGTTCTTC.

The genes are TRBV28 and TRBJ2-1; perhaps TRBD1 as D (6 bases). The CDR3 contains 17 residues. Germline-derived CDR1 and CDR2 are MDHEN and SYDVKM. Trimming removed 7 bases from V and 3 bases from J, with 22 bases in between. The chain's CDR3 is CASNNHGIDRHYNEQFF. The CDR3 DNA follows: TGTGCCAGCAACAACCACGGGATAGACAGGCACTACAATGAGCAGTTCTTC.

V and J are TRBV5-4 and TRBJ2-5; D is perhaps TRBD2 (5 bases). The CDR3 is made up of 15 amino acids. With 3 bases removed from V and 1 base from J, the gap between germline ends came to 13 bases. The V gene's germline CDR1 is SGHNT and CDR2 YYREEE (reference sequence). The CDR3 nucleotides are TGTGCCAGCAGCTCCCCGGGAAGACTCCAAGAGACCCAGTACTTC. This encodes CASSSPGRLQETQYF.

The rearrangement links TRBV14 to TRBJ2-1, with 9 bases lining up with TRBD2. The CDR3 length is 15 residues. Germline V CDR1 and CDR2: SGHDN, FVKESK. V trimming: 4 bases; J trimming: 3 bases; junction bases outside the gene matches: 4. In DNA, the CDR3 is TGTGCCAGCAGCCGATTAGCGGGGGACTACAATGAGCAGTTCTTC. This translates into CASSRLAGDYNEQFF.

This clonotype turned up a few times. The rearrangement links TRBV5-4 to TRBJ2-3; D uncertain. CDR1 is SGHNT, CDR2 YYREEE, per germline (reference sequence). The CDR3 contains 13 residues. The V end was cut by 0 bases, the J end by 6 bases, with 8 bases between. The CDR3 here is CASSLGATDTQYF. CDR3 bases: TGTGCCAGCAGCTTGGGGGCTACGGATACGCAGTATTTT.

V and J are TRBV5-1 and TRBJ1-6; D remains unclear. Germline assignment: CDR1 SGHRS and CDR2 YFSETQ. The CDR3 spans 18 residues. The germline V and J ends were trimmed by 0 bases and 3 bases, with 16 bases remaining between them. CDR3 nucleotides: TGCGCCAGCAGCTTGGCCGTCAGTTTTCCCTTCTATAATTCACCCCTCCACTTT. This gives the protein CASSLAVSFPFYNSPLHF.